These 6 T cell receptor beta chains were all obtained from the same sample, sequenced in a study of shared clonotypes between healthy human individuals. Profiling relied on immunoSEQ multiplex PCR, and the TCRdb table lists in-frame clones only, not all of them. The sample has 2 million to 2.5 million clones, about 90% seen once. The source material was naive CD4+ T cells from PBMCs. Subset noted: CD45RA+ positively selected. The receptors were sampled from a man in his late teens or twenties in good health. Some clones in this sample may be carry-over from other donors' samples.

The chain combines TRBV27 with TRBJ1-5; D remains ambiguous. The germline CDR1 and CDR2 sequences are MNHEY and SMNVEV (reference sequence). Trimming shortened V by 3 bases and J by 4 bases, and 7 bases separated the two germline ends. The CDR3 runs to 13 residues. The DNA of the CDR3 is TGTGCCAGCAGTTTCAAATCGAATCAGCCCCAGCATTTT. Its protein product is CASSFKSNQPQHF.

The gene calls are TRBV11-3 and TRBJ2-3; possibly TRBD2 for D (5 bases). The CDR3 has 13 residues. Trimming shortened V by 5 bases and J by 8 bases, and 14 bases separated the two germline ends. Per the germline V gene, CDR1 is SGHNT and CDR2 is YENEEA. As DNA, the CDR3 is TGTGCCAGCAGCCTAGCCGCCATGGGTACGCAGTATTTT. Amino acid sequence: CASSLAAMGTQYF.

The rearrangement links TRBV7-2 to TRBJ2-3, with TRBD2 as a possible D gene (6 bases). Trimming left V 1 base short and J 4 bases short, with 12 bases between. This CDR3 contains 15 residues. The germline CDR1 and CDR2 sequences are SGHTA and FQGNSA. This CDR3 reads CASSLDLAAPDTQYF. For the CDR3, the DNA is TGTGCCAGCAGCTTAGACTTAGCGGCTCCAGATACGCAGTATTTT.

The gene calls are TRBV9 and TRBJ2-7, with D maybe TRBD1 (5 bases). Looked up from germline, CDR1 is SGDLS and CDR2 is YYNGEE. This CDR3 is built from 13 residues. The V and J ends lost 0 bases and 5 bases respectively, with 9 bases between them. DNA for the CDR3: TGTGCCAGCAGCGTAGACCCAGGGAACGAGCAGTACTTC. As protein: CASSVDPGNEQYF.

This clone was seen just once. The J gene is TRBJ1-1, the V gene TRBV11-2; D is perhaps TRBD1 (5 bases). V was trimmed by 0 bases and J by 7 bases, leaving 9 bases between them. Germline V gene sequence: CDR1 SGHAT, CDR2 FQNNGV. CDR3 length: 13 residues. CDR3 region: CASSLEGRIEAFF. As DNA, the CDR3 is TGTGCCAGCAGCTTAGAGGGGCGCATTGAAGCTTTCTTT.

The rearrangement joins TRBV7-6 to TRBJ2-1, with TRBD1 matching 9 bases. Germline trimming cut 1 base from V and 7 bases from J; bases unmatched to any gene: 11. CDR3 length: 17 residues. Germline V CDR1 and CDR2: SGHVS, FNYEAQ. The CDR3 DNA follows: TGTGCCAGCAGCTTAGTGGCGGGGACAGGGAACTCTAATGAGCAGTTCTTC. Protein product: CASSLVAGTGNSNEQFF. Based on the CDR3 plus reference TRBV7-6 and TRBJ2-1, the full variable domain is GAGVSQSPRYKVTKRGQDVALRCDPISGHVSLYWYRQALGQGPEFLTYFNYEAQQDKSGLPNDRFSAERPEGSISTLTIQRTEQRDSAMYRCASSLVAGTGNSNEQFFGPGTRLTVL.